The 5 T cell receptor beta chains reported below all come from one sample, sequenced in a study of early T cells in non-severe SARS-CoV-2 infection. TCRdb passed the 5' RACE reads through MiXCR, listing each CDR3 protein once. The repertoire holds tens of thousands of distinct CDR3 sequences, with less than 8.5% as singletons. The sample taken for sequencing was whole blood. All receptors derive from an adult who was a healthcare worker with PCR-confirmed SARS-CoV-2 infection or an uninfected control (not recorded which).

This chain uses TRBV6-6 with TRBJ2-7, with D perhaps matching TRBD1 or TRBD2 (5 bases each). Trimming removed 10 bases at V and 2 bases at J, with 18 bases between. The CDR3 has 14 amino acids. In germline, CDR1 is MNHNY, CDR2 SVGAGI (reference sequence). The CDR3 DNA reads TGTGCCACCAGGGACGGAGGTGCCCCCTACGAGCAGTACTTC. Its protein product is CATRDGGAPYEQYF.

Only a few counts were recorded for this clonotype. The J gene is TRBJ2-1, the V gene TRBV7-9, with TRBD2 as a possible D gene (5 bases). The length of the CDR3 is 14 residues. V dropped 1 base and J dropped 9 bases, with 13 bases sitting between them. In germline, CDR1 is SEHNR, CDR2 FQNEAQ (reference sequence). Written as DNA, the CDR3 is TGTGCCAGCAGCTTAGGAGGGTTTTTCGGTGAGCAGTTCTTC. Protein: CASSLGGFFGEQFF.

This clonotype was picked up many times. The chain recombines TRBV12-3 or TRBV12-4 with TRBJ2-2; possible D gene TRBD1, 5 bases. V was clipped by 8 bases and J by 4 bases, with 17 bases between them. The length of the CDR3 is 15 residues. CDR3 amino acids: CASSYRSRITGELFF. CDR3 DNA: TGTGCCAGCTCCTACAGGTCCCGTATCACCGGGGAGCTGTTTTTT.

The gene calls are TRBV10-3 and TRBJ1-1; D ambiguous. Germline CDR1 ENHRY, CDR2 SYGVKD. The CDR3 has 14 residues. V was trimmed by 0 bases and J by 2 bases, leaving 7 bases between them. The CDR3 loop reads CAISESPGNTEAFF. The DNA for the CDR3 is TGTGCCATCAGTGAGTCCCCCGGTAACACTGAAGCTTTCTTT.

The sample holds many counts of this clonotype. This chain uses TRBV2 with TRBJ1-1; D is ambiguous. CDR3 size: 11 residues. CDR1 is SNHLY and CDR2 is FYNNEI in the germline V gene. V was clipped by 9 bases and J by 4 bases, with 9 bases between them. The DNA of the CDR3 is TGTGCCAGACGATTGGCCACTGAAGCTTTCTTT. It encodes CARRLATEAFF.